A single sample gave rise to the 30 T cell receptor beta chains below, sequenced in a study of regulatory T cells in long-lasting Graves disease. Construction of TCR beta libraries relied on iRepertoire HTBI primers and on Arm-PCR targeting CDR3 regions. TCRdb recomputed calls from the multiplex PCR reads with MiXCR, one row per CDR3 protein. The table has 600,000 to 850,000 distinct CDR3 sequences, around 30% seen once; the top ten hold 40% to 50%. Noted time point: persistent/refractory GD, antithyroid drugs over 5 years with positive TRAb. TCR sequences were obtained from RNA taken from PBMCs. The sequencing used peripheral blood mononuclear cells (PBMCs), collected when the disease was refractory, from a patient treated with antithyroid drugs. The receptors shown here come from a female donor with Graves disease.

This clonotype was counted ten times or more. V gene TRBV28 combines with J gene TRBJ2-5; D is ambiguous. CDR1 and CDR2 from the germline V gene are MDHEN and SYDVKM. Trimming pared 3 bases from V and 4 bases from J, leaving 12 bases between. CDR3 length equals 14 residues. CDR3 DNA sequence: TGTGCCAGCAGTTTTGCCCGCAAACTAGAGACCCAGTACTTC. Protein product: CASSFARKLETQYF.

This clonotype was seen more than once but under ten times. V and J are TRBV24-1 and TRBJ1-2, with D unclear. Per the germline V gene, CDR1 is KGHDR and CDR2 is SFDVKD. This CDR3 is 15 amino acids long. Trimming pared 0 bases from V and 2 bases from J, leaving 9 bases between. CDR3 in amino acids: CATSDLRRPNYGYTF. Written as DNA, the CDR3 is TGTGCCACCAGTGATTTGAGAAGGCCGAACTATGGCTACACCTTC.

Here the CDR3 reads CSVGGWQSSNEKLFF. The CDR3, as DNA: TGCAGCGTTGGCGGCTGGCAGAGCTCAAATGAAAAACTGTTTTTT. V gene TRBV29-1 combines with J gene TRBJ1-4, with D unresolved. Between the trimmed V and J ends, which lost 4 bases and 5 bases, there was a span of 17 bases. The germline CDR1 and CDR2 sequences are SQVTM and ANQGSEA. CDR3 length equals 15 residues.

This clonotype was seen a handful of times. V gene TRBV6-1 combines with J gene TRBJ1-1; the D is unclear. The CDR3 has 13 amino acids. Germline CDR1 and CDR2: MNHNS and SASEGT. Trimming removed 4 bases from V and 2 bases from J, with 8 bases in between. In nucleotides, the CDR3 is TGTGCCAGCAGTGCGCTCCTAAACACTGAAGCTTTCTTT. Translating it yields CASSALLNTEAFF.

This clonotype has just a few counts. V gene TRBV25-1 combines with J gene TRBJ1-1, with D unresolved. Per the germline V gene, CDR1 is MGHDK and CDR2 is SYGVNS. The V end lost 3 bases, the J end lost 10 bases, and 24 bases lay between the germline ends. The CDR3 runs 16 residues. The CDR3 loop reads CASSDSIGDKWVRAFF. DNA of the CDR3: TGTGCCAGCAGTGATTCCATCGGGGATAAGTGGGTTCGAGCTTTCTTT.

Ten or more counts support this clonotype. The CDR3 region is CASSERVSSYEQYF. CDR3 coding DNA: TGTGCCAGCAGTGAGAGGGTAAGCTCCTACGAGCAGTACTTC. V usage is TRBV2 and J usage is TRBJ2-7; the D gene is possibly TRBD2 (5 bases). This CDR3 comprises 14 residues. V was trimmed by 3 bases and J by 0 bases, leaving 9 bases between them. Germline V gene data show CDR1 as SNHLY and CDR2 as FYNNEI.

This clonotype was recorded a few times. V gene TRBV28 combines with J gene TRBJ1-4; 9 bases line up with TRBD1. Trimming removed 6 bases from V and 5 bases from J; junction bases left unmatched: 7. The CDR3 is 15 amino acids. The germline gives CDR1 MDHEN, CDR2 SYDVKM. The CDR3 nucleotides are TGTGCCAGCAGAACCGGGACAGGGACGAATGAAAAACTGTTTTTT. Its protein product is CASRTGTGTNEKLFF.

This clonotype occurred a few times. The chain employs TRBV6-1 and TRBJ2-2; D possibly uses TRBD1 or TRBD2 (5 bases each). Germline lookup yields CDR1 MNHNS and CDR2 SASEGT. V lost 7 bases and J lost 2, with 20 bases in between. The CDR3 loop spans 17 amino acids. The CDR3 DNA follows: TGTGCCAGCAACTTTGAATCGGGACGGGCAAACACCGGGGAGCTGTTTTTT. Translated, it gives CASNFESGRANTGELFF.

About this clonotype: A read error is possible here, since a much larger clone lies one base away. V is TRBV3-1 and J is TRBJ1-5, with D perhaps TRBD1 (6 bases). The V and J ends lost 6 bases and 4 bases respectively, with 13 bases between them. The V gene's germline CDR1 is LGHDT and CDR2 YNNKEL (reference sequence). This CDR3 region has 14 residues. The CDR3 region has the DNA TGTGCCAGCAGTGCCTCCGGGACAAATCAGCCCCAGCATTTT. Translation: CASSASGTNQPQHF.

DNA for the CDR3: TGTGCCAGCAGTTCCGGGACAGGGGGGACCACTGAAGCTTTCTTT. Translated, it gives CASSSGTGGTTEAFF. The chain links TRBV12-3 or TRBV12-4 to TRBJ1-1, with TRBD1 matching 11 bases. V lost 4 bases and J lost 4; bases outside the gene matches: 5. The CDR3 length is 15 residues.

The chain recombines TRBV20-1 with TRBJ2-1; a possible D gene is TRBD2 (5 bases). Trimming pared 1 base from V and 1 base from J, leaving 11 bases between. From germline, CDR1 is DFQATT and CDR2 SNEGSKA (reference sequence). The CDR3 length is 15 residues. CDR3 loop: CSARGFDYSYNEQFF. The CDR3 bases are TGCAGTGCTAGAGGATTTGACTATTCCTACAATGAGCAGTTCTTC.

V and J are TRBV13 and TRBJ2-6; D is perhaps TRBD1 or TRBD2 (5 bases each). The V gene's germline CDR1 is PRHDT and CDR2 FYEKMQ (reference sequence). Trimming stripped 8 bases from V and 0 bases from J, with 14 bases between. This CDR3 comprises 16 residues. The DNA of the CDR3 is TGTGCCAGCGCTGAGGGCACAGGCTCTGGGGCCAACGTCCTGACTTTC. Encoded protein: CASAEGTGSGANVLTF.

V usage is TRBV19 and J usage is TRBJ1-1; maybe TRBD1 (6 bases). V dropped 2 bases and J dropped 8 bases, with 15 bases sitting between them. CDR1 and CDR2 (germline): LNHDA, SQIVND (reference sequence). The CDR3 consists of 14 residues. The CDR3 spells CASSIIRTEAEAFF. The CDR3 bases are TGTGCCAGTAGTATAATTAGGACAGAGGCAGAAGCTTTCTTT.

The genes are TRBV6-2 or TRBV6-3 and TRBJ2-2, with D unclear. V was clipped by 2 bases and J by 0 bases, with 4 bases between them. This CDR3 has 14 amino acids. The germline V gene encodes CDR1 MNHEY and CDR2 SVGEGT. CDR3 in DNA: TGTGCCAGCAGTTACCGCTCGAACACCGGGGAGCTGTTTTTT. Translated, it gives CASSYRSNTGELFF.

Note on this clonotype: A much larger clone differs from this one at a single base, so this may be a read error. The gene calls are TRBV12-3 or TRBV12-4 and TRBJ1-5; D possibly corresponds to TRBD1 (6 bases). The length of the CDR3 is 15 residues. V shed 6 bases and J shed 1 base, with 13 bases lying between them. The CDR3 is CASRVGGVSNQPQHF. DNA for the CDR3: TGTGCCAGCAGAGTAGGGGGTGTCAGCAATCAGCCCCAGCATTTT.

The J gene is TRBJ2-2, the V gene TRBV12-3 or TRBV12-4; D ambiguous. Trimming pared 4 bases from V and 7 bases from J, leaving 4 bases between. This CDR3 is 11 amino acids long. CDR3: CASSWGGELFF. The CDR3 nucleotides are TGTGCCAGCAGTTGGGGCGGGGAGCTGTTTTTT.

This chain joins TRBV29-1 and TRBJ1-2; possibly TRBD1 for D (5 bases). Trimming cost V 0 bases and J 4 bases, with 15 bases left between them. The CDR3 has 15 amino acids. Germline-derived CDR1 and CDR2 are SQVTM and ANQGSEA. This chain's CDR3 is CSVEDPRVRGYGYTF. CDR3 DNA sequence: TGCAGCGTTGAAGATCCCAGGGTCCGGGGCTATGGCTACACCTTC.

The V call is TRBV29-1, the J call TRBJ1-4; D may be TRBD1 (5 bases). Germline CDR1 and CDR2: SQVTM and ANQGSEA. This CDR3 is built from 14 residues. V was shortened by 0 bases and J by 10 bases, with 15 bases between the two germline ends. This CDR3 is CSVEDGGAPGKLFF. The CDR3 DNA is TGCAGCGTTGAAGATGGAGGGGCGCCTGGAAAACTGTTTTTT.

This clonotype was found a few times. This chain connects TRBV14 to TRBJ1-5, with 9 bases fitting TRBD1. There are 14 residues in the CDR3. Per the germline V gene, CDR1 is SGHDN and CDR2 is FVKESK. With 3 bases clipped from V and 10 bases from J, the junction kept 7 bases outside the gene matches. CDR3: CASSQLTGGDPQHF. The CDR3 DNA is TGTGCCAGCAGCCAGTTGACAGGGGGGGATCCCCAGCATTTT.

This clonotype was seen a handful of times. CDR3 residues: CASSPGSTLSSYGYTF. Written as DNA, the CDR3 is TGTGCCAGCAGCCCCGGGAGCACTTTAAGTAGCTATGGCTACACCTTC. The chain joins TRBV12-3 or TRBV12-4 to TRBJ1-2, with unresolved D. CDR3 length equals 16 residues. Trimming shortened V by 6 bases and J by 4 bases, and 21 bases separated the two germline ends.

The chain uses TRBV5-1 and TRBJ2-5; 7 nucleotides match TRBD1. The length of the CDR3 is 13 residues. V lost 4 bases and J lost 4; bases outside the gene matches: 4. Per the germline V gene, CDR1 is SGHRS and CDR2 is YFSETQ. The DNA of the CDR3 is TGCGCCAGCAGCACGGGACAGTCAGAGACCCAGTACTTC. Protein sequence: CASSTGQSETQYF.

The rearrangement uses TRBV4-1 and TRBJ2-1, with 14 bases fitting TRBD2. The V gene end was trimmed by 4 bases and the J gene end by 5 bases; junction bases not matched to a gene: 7. There are 17 residues in the CDR3. Germline V gene sequence: CDR1 MGHRA, CDR2 YSYEKL. The CDR3 here is CASSRGTSGSRDNEQFF. The CDR3 coding sequence is TGCGCCAGCAGCCGCGGGACTAGCGGGAGTCGCGACAATGAGCAGTTCTTC.

As to this clonotype: Just one base apart from a much larger clone, this may be a read error. This chain joins TRBV10-3 and TRBJ1-2, with 7 bases fitting TRBD1. This CDR3 contains 13 residues. Germline CDR1 reads ENHRY; CDR2 reads SYGVKD. DNA of the CDR3: TGTGCCATCAGTCTCCAGGGGGGAGGTGGCCACACCTTC. Its translation: CAISLQGGGGHTF.

The chain employs TRBV7-9 and TRBJ1-2; 9 bases fit TRBD1. Looked up from germline, CDR1 is SEHNR and CDR2 is FQNEAQ (reference sequence). CDR3 length: 15 residues. J gave up 7 bases and V 6 bases, and 12 bases lay outside the gene matches. For the CDR3, the DNA is TGTGCCAGCAGACCTTCTACAGGGGGCAAGCCTGGCTACACCTTC. Protein product: CASRPSTGGKPGYTF.

This chain links TRBV6-1 with TRBJ1-1, with 9 bases lining up with TRBD1. Trimming at V came to 7 bases and at J to 7 bases, leaving 10 bases not matched to a gene. The germline V gene has CDR1 MNHNS and CDR2 SASEGT. The CDR3 loop spans 14 amino acids. The CDR3 bases are TGTGCCAGCAAAAACGGACAGGGGAGGCGTGAAGCTTTCTTT. The encoded protein is CASKNGQGRREAFF.

This chain links TRBV28 with TRBJ1-5; D gene ambiguous. The V end was cut by 7 bases, the J end by 5 bases, with 9 bases between. Germline V gene lookup returns CDR1 MDHEN and CDR2 SYDVKM. There are 12 residues in the CDR3. CDR3 sequence (DNA): TGTGCCAGCACCGGGGTAGATCAGCCCCAGCATTTT. Protein: CASTGVDQPQHF.

This clonotype was counted a few times. This CDR3 is missing its conserved last phenylalanine or tryptophan, likely due to a read error. This chain uses TRBV6-2 or TRBV6-3 with TRBJ2-7, with D perhaps given as TRBD1 or TRBD2 (5 bases each). The ends were cut back, 7 bases at V and 7 bases at J, with 17 bases in the middle. This CDR3 spans 13 amino acids. Germline V gene lookup returns CDR1 MNHEY and CDR2 SVGEGT. The CDR3 coding sequence is TGTGCCAGCACCTTGGGACCAGCGCAGGAGCAGTACATC. Translating gives CASTLGPAQEQYI.

The chain has TRBV11-2 and TRBJ2-7; TRBD2 matches 8 bases. This CDR3 comprises 18 residues. The junction had 13 bases not matched to a gene; V was cut back by 0 bases and J by 3 bases. Per the germline V gene, CDR1 is SGHAT and CDR2 is FQNNGV. This CDR3 is CASSLETGGPSVFYEQYF. The CDR3 DNA reads as TGTGCCAGCAGCTTAGAGACGGGAGGGCCCTCAGTATTCTACGAGCAGTACTTC.

This clonotype was seen a handful of times. The V call is TRBV6-1, the J call TRBJ1-2, with D unclear. The CDR3 is made up of 11 amino acids. CDR1 and CDR2 (germline): MNHNS, SASEGT. V was pared by 6 bases and J by 8 bases, with 10 bases between. CDR3 region: CASRGYRGYTF. In DNA, the CDR3 is TGTGCCAGCAGGGGCTATAGAGGCTACACCTTC.

This clonotype was counted only a few times. The chain links TRBV6-1 to TRBJ1-2, with 8 positions matching TRBD1. V was clipped by 6 bases and J by 8 bases; unmatched bases: 11. This CDR3 has 14 residues. Germline V gene data show CDR1 as MNHNS and CDR2 as SASEGT. In DNA form, the CDR3 reads TGTGCCAGCAGGCCTGGACAGGGAATGGGGGGCTACACCTTC. Residues: CASRPGQGMGGYTF.